Described below is a single TCR beta chain sequence and its context. Its antigen is still unknown. The V gene's germline CDR1 is SQVTM and CDR2 ANQGSEA. The CDR3 loop spans 13 amino acids. The trim removed 6 bases at V and 7 bases at J, leaving 8 bases unmatched. Researchers ran the PCR with 60 Vbeta and 13 Jbeta primers. Assay: immunoSEQ multiplex PCR; the TCRdb copy retains only in-frame clones and omits some. The table includes 100,000 to 120,000 clones, over 65% detected once. This sample is part of a study of cytomegalovirus exposure and HLA in healthy donors. Samples came from healthy bone marrow donors. Overall study results and limits: Evidence from a later analysis indicated that most CMV-associated TCR beta chains looked HLA-restricted.

The material sequenced was PBMCs. This sequence joins TRBV29-1 and TRBJ2-7; 11 bases map to TRBD2. The source of this sequence is a woman in her twenties or thirties in good health and CMV-seronegative. Here the CDR3 DNA reads TGCAGCGTGATTAGCGGGAGGGCCGGGGAGCAGTACTTC. As protein: CSVISGRAGEQYF.